This paragraph reports one T cell receptor (beta chain). The antigen is undetermined. The sample comes from a study of cytomegalovirus exposure and HLA in healthy donors. PCR involved 60 Vbeta and 13 Jbeta primers. Some clones are missing from TCRdb's copy, which holds only in-frame ones; the method was immunoSEQ multiplex PCR. The sample lists about 140,000 clones, 79% occurring once. V shed 3 bases and J 7 bases; nucleotides not matched to a gene: 9. Germline loops: CDR1 SNHLY, CDR2 FYNNEI. This CDR3 has 16 residues. General study results and limits: Later on, an analysis tied approximately 17,000 TCR beta sequences to HLA alleles at 0.05 false discovery rate. In a later analysis, most CMV-associated TCR beta chains appeared HLA-restricted. Immune exposure information available was restricted to CMV serostatus. DRB1 had the most TCR associations and HLA-C the fewest, a later analysis found, with rates varying by HLA locus.

This TCR was sampled from a man younger than 35 in good health and CMV-seronegative. The chain joins TRBV2 to TRBJ1-1; 12 bases are shared with TRBD1. Sequenced: PBMCs. CDR3 protein: CASSDLGGTGGGEAFF. The CDR3 bases are TGTGCCAGCAGTGATTTGGGGGGGACAGGGGGCGGTGAAGCTTTCTTT. The whole variable domain, filled in from reference TRBV2 and TRBJ1-1, reads EPEVTQTPSHQVTQMGQEVILRCVPISNHLYFYWYRQILGQKVEFLVSFYNNEISEKSEIFDDQFSVERPDGSNFTLKIRSTKLEDSAMYFCASSDLGGTGGGEAFFGQGTRLTVV.